This T cell receptor (beta chain) came from a study of cytomegalovirus exposure and HLA in healthy donors. Findings of the study overall: Accurate prediction of most subjects' HLA-A and HLA-B alleles from TCR beta sequences was reported.

Primers for the PCR totalled 60 Vbeta and 13 Jbeta. The data were produced by immunoSEQ multiplex PCR, yet TCRdb's version contains in-frame clones alone and is incomplete. This sample has about 180,000 clones, with around 80% found just once. Concerning this clone itself: Its antigen is not known.

V dropped 1 base and J dropped 8 bases, with 9 bases sitting between them. CDR1 and CDR2 (germline): SGHVS, FQNEAQ. This CDR3 has 13 residues. Sequencing was carried out using PBMCs. V gene TRBV7-8 combines with J gene TRBJ2-1; D remains ambiguous. The sequence came from a woman aged 40 to 50 in good health and CMV-seronegative. CDR3 amino acids: CASSLDYSYEQFF. The DNA of the CDR3 is TGTGCCAGCAGCTTAGACTATTCCTATGAGCAGTTCTTC.